What follows describes a single T cell receptor (beta chain). This CDR3 has 17 residues. Unmatched junction bases numbered 12, after V lost 9 bases and J lost 4 bases. Looked up from germline, CDR1 is SGHNT and CDR2 is YYREEE (reference sequence). The collection from each donor was one heparinised blood draw averaging approximately 110 mL. This specimen belongs to a study of beta chain features in type 1 diabetes. Investigators reverse transcribed all isolated RNA, so they sequenced expressed TCRB transcripts. TCRdb keeps only in-frame clones here, not all; method: immunoSEQ multiplex PCR. The sample yields hundreds of thousands of clones, approximately 8% seen once.

Sequenced material: central memory CD4+ T cells from blood. This TCR was sampled from a woman between 18 and 29 years old in good health. V usage is TRBV5-4 and J usage is TRBJ2-2, with 13 bases that match TRBD2. The CDR3 reads CATTLAGGPKLTGELFF. The CDR3 DNA reads as TGTGCCACCACACTAGCGGGAGGGCCTAAGCTCACCGGGGAGCTGTTTTTT.